This is a list of T cell receptor beta chains from one sample in a study of OX40 agonist ivuxolimab in advanced cancers. Clones were read by immunoSEQ multiplex PCR, and TCRdb kept only the in-frame ones, dropping some. The sample holds around 150,000 clones; 85% to 95% are singletons and the top ten take approximately 0.32%. The specimen comprised CD4+ or CD8+ T cells sorted from blood, sampled in a trial of the OX40 agonist ivuxolimab. The receptor source for this set is an adult with an advanced solid tumor such as melanoma, head and neck, liver or kidney cancer. The CDR3 runs from the conserved cysteine through the conserved F or W. Each record gives: D gene, J gene, clone size, V gene, CDR3 DNA, CDR3 protein. D genes are given only for firm matches. Size is omitted from some rows. Given values are once, few, many or a class for expanded clones.

d_call: -
j_call: TRBJ1-2
clone_size: -
v_call: TRBV28
cdr3_nt: TGTGCCAGCAGTTTTGGGGGGGCCGACTATGGCTACACCTTC
cdr3_aa: CASSFGGADYGYTF

d_call: -
j_call: TRBJ1-5
clone_size: -
v_call: TRBV4-3
cdr3_nt: TGCGCCAGCAGCCAAGAGCCCGGGGCCCAGCCCCAGCATTTT
cdr3_aa: CASSQEPGAQPQHF

d_call: -
j_call: TRBJ1-1
clone_size: -
v_call: TRBV7-8
cdr3_nt: TGTGCCAGCAGCTTAAATGGCCCAGGGAGTACTGAAGCTTTCTTT
cdr3_aa: CASSLNGPGSTEAFF

d_call: TRBD1
j_call: TRBJ1-3
clone_size: -
v_call: TRBV28
cdr3_nt: TGTGCCAGCATTTTACCGGGACAGGGAAATGGAAACACCATATATTTT
cdr3_aa: CASILPGQGNGNTIYF

d_call: TRBD2
j_call: TRBJ2-5
clone_size: once
v_call: TRBV7-9
cdr3_nt: TGTGCCAGCAGCTTAGCGAGGGACAGCTCAGCGGGGGGAGAGACCCAGTACTTC
cdr3_aa: CASSLARDSSAGGETQYF

d_call: -
j_call: TRBJ1-2
clone_size: -
v_call: TRBV19
cdr3_nt: TGTGCCAGTACCCTCGGGACATTCCCCCCCGGCTTCTATGGCTACACCTTC
cdr3_aa: CASTLGTFPPGFYGYTF

d_call: -
j_call: TRBJ2-2
clone_size: -
v_call: TRBV5-1
cdr3_nt: TGCGCCAGCAGACTTCGGGCGCTTGCTGGGGAGCTGTTTTTT
cdr3_aa: CASRLRALAGELFF

d_call: TRBD1
j_call: TRBJ2-7
clone_size: once
v_call: TRBV6-6
cdr3_nt: TGTGCCAGCAGTTACCCCCAGGGGGCGCACGACGAGCAGTACTTC
cdr3_aa: CASSYPQGAHDEQYF

d_call: -
j_call: TRBJ2-4
clone_size: -
v_call: TRBV7-2
cdr3_nt: TGTGCCAGCAGCGGGGGGTTCGTGCAAATTCAGTACTTC
cdr3_aa: CASSGGFVQIQYF

d_call: -
j_call: TRBJ2-3
clone_size: -
v_call: TRBV10-1
cdr3_nt: TGCGCCAGCAGTGAGCGGGGGGCCACAGATACGCAGTATTTT
cdr3_aa: CASSERGATDTQYF

d_call: -
j_call: TRBJ2-1
clone_size: -
v_call: TRBV11-3
cdr3_nt: TGTGCCAGCGCTCCAGGGGGGCCAACGAGCGAGCAGTTCTTC
cdr3_aa: CASAPGGPTSEQFF

d_call: -
j_call: TRBJ1-6
clone_size: -
v_call: TRBV6-5
cdr3_nt: TGTGCCAGCAGTTCCCCGGGGAGCAATTCACCCCTCCACTTT
cdr3_aa: CASSSPGSNSPLHF

d_call: TRBD2
j_call: TRBJ2-7
clone_size: -
v_call: TRBV28
cdr3_nt: TGTGCCAGCAGTCCCCTTAGCGGGATGATCTACGAGCAGTACTTC
cdr3_aa: CASSPLSGMIYEQYF

d_call: -
j_call: TRBJ2-7
clone_size: -
v_call: TRBV7-2
cdr3_nt: TGTGCCAGCAGCTTGGGTAGACTGGGAATAGCCTACGAGCAGTACTTC
cdr3_aa: CASSLGRLGIAYEQYF

d_call: -
j_call: TRBJ1-1
clone_size: -
v_call: TRBV28
cdr3_nt: TGTGCCAGCAGTTTATACAACACTGAAGCTTTCTTT
cdr3_aa: CASSLYNTEAFF

d_call: -
j_call: TRBJ2-7
clone_size: -
v_call: TRBV7-9
cdr3_nt: TGTGCCAGCAGCTTCGGAAGGGCCTACGAGCAGTACTTC
cdr3_aa: CASSFGRAYEQYF

d_call: -
j_call: TRBJ1-1
clone_size: -
v_call: TRBV6-7
cdr3_nt: TGTGCCAGCGCTATCATGAGTAGTACAACTGAAGCTTTCTTT
cdr3_aa: CASAIMSSTTEAFF

d_call: TRBD2
j_call: TRBJ2-5
clone_size: -
v_call: TRBV10-3
cdr3_nt: TGTGCCATCAGTCCCGGGACTAGCGGGGCCCCAGAGACCCAGTACTTC
cdr3_aa: CAISPGTSGAPETQYF